This record covers a single TCR beta chain. Its target is not known. With a much larger clone just one base away, this may be a read error. Methods described previously, with TCR primers listed, were used for bulk TCR libraries. TCRdb recomputed calls from the PCR reads with MiXCR, one row per CDR3 protein. The sample includes some 320,000 distinct CDR3 sequences, roughly a quarter of them seen just once. This specimen belongs to a study of molecular identifiers for immune sequencing clone quantification. Study-wide findings and caveats: Clones above 20 RNA copies contained over 97% of effector molecules and under 1% of naive molecules. Sizes of highly expanded clones could be underestimated through identical TCRs sharing a barcode.

The CDR3 loop spans 16 amino acids. Sample: naive CD8+ T cells from blood, with Jurkat cell RNA spiked in. Subset given: FACS-sorted CD8+CD4-CCR7+CD45RA+ naive T cells. The sequence was obtained from a human donor in good health. Some libraries in this study had Jurkat cell RNA spiked in. The chain couples TRBV12-3 or TRBV12-4 to TRBJ2-5, with 12 bases lining up with TRBD2. CDR3 loop: CASSPGTSGPQEPQYF. For the CDR3, the DNA is TGTGCCAGCAGCCCCGGGACTAGCGGGCCCCAAGAGCCCCAGTACTTC.